This TCR beta chain came from a study of OX40 agonist ivuxolimab in advanced cancers. Points from the study as a whole: It was not determined which antigens were specifically recognized by the peripheral T cells that had undergone clonal expansion. At 0.1 to 3.0 mg/kg, CD4+ and CD8+ blood T cells expanded clonally by week 6.

Details on this clone: The antigen is undetermined.

Libraries were prepared by immunoSEQ multiplex PCR; TCRdb keeps only in-frame clonotypes and omits some of them. The table includes tens of thousands of clones, 70% to 90% detected once. The V segment lost 5 bases and the J segment 5 bases; nucleotides outside the gene matches: 18. Germline V lookup: CDR1 SGHAT, CDR2 FQDESV (reference sequence). The CDR3 is made up of 18 amino acids. The source was CD4+ or CD8+ T cells sorted from blood, collected in a trial of the OX40 agonist ivuxolimab. The V call is TRBV11-1, the J call TRBJ2-3, with 8 bases lining up with TRBD2. This receptor was identified in an adult with an advanced solid tumor such as melanoma, head and neck, liver or kidney cancer. In nucleotides, the CDR3 is TGTGCCAGCAGCCCCCGGGGGAGTAGCGGGAACTTGCAAGATACGCAGTATTTT. Translation: CASSPRGSSGNLQDTQYF.